This is a list of T cell receptor beta chains from one sample in a study of blood T cell repertoires in COVID-19. Clones were sequenced by immunoSEQ multiplex PCR, and TCRdb holds only the in-frame ones, with some missing. The repertoire consists of 220,000 or so clones, with about nine tenths occurring once and the leading ten covering just over 0.85%. Sequences were obtained from PBMCs or T cells enriched from blood (not recorded which). These receptors originate from a man in his fifties who had been exposed to COVID-19. Both conserved end residues are part of each CDR3. The order of the fields is V gene, J gene, CDR3 protein.

TRBV28	TRBJ1-6	CASSLRDSHNSPLHF
TRBV28	TRBJ1-5	CASRTASYQPQHF
TRBV11-2	TRBJ1-6	CASSPRTGETAPLHF
TRBV7-3	TRBJ2-2	CASSLQGGVTGELFF
TRBV4-2	TRBJ2-2	CASSHAPPLAGELFF
TRBV28	TRBJ1-2	CASSLSGGEDYGYTF
TRBV6-1	TRBJ1-2	CASSERNWGQGYTF
TRBV5-1	TRBJ2-3	CASSLGVGGTHTDTQYF
TRBV18	TRBJ1-3	CASSPDGGPGNTIYF
TRBV30	TRBJ2-1	CAWSHLRDRGSYNEQFF
TRBV19	TRBJ1-5	CASSFGENRGYFDQPQHF
TRBV5-5	TRBJ2-7	CASSLPSSYEQYF
TRBV7-9	TRBJ1-3	CASSFAGGNTIYF
TRBV2	TRBJ1-2	CASSEAGGEGTF
TRBV28	TRBJ2-3	CASSSLAGGLGFADTQYF
TRBV14	TRBJ2-1	CASSAPGTGEYNEQFF
TRBV5-1	TRBJ2-1	CASSLGTSGRSSYNEQFF